A selection of T cell receptor beta chains follows, all from one sample in a study of T cells in Graves' hyperthyroidism and ophthalmopathy. TCRdb re-analysed the multiplex PCR reads in MiXCR, keeping a single row per CDR3 protein. This sample yields hundreds of thousands of distinct CDR3 sequences, of which roughly 16% are seen a single time; over 3.5% belongs to the top ten. The specimen sequenced was blood. These receptors came from a woman aged 30 to 39 with Graves' hyperthyroidism. CDR3s include the opening cysteine and the closing phenylalanine or tryptophan. Fields, in order: J gene, clone size, V gene, D gene, CDR3 protein, CDR3 DNA. D genes are given only for firm matches. Size tells how often a clone was seen (once, few, many) or the class of an expanded clone, and some rows leave it out.

>TRBJ2-2|few|TRBV7-2|NA
CASNPRLDGAGELFF
TGTGCCAGCAACCCCAGACTAGATGGGGCCGGGGAGCTGTTTTTT
>TRBJ1-1|many|TRBV30|NA
CAWKPSMNTEAFF
TGTGCCTGGAAACCCTCCATGAACACTGAAGCTTTCTTT
>TRBJ2-3|many|TRBV11-1|NA
CASSPRRGNTDTQYF
TGTGCCAGCAGCCCCCGGAGGGGGAACACAGATACGCAGTATTTT
>TRBJ1-1|few|TRBV27|TRBD1
CASSVTGRVGTEAFF
TGTGCCAGCAGTGTGACAGGGAGGGTAGGGACTGAAGCTTTCTTT
>TRBJ2-7|NA|TRBV10-3|TRBD2
CAISGPTSGRSSYEQYF
TGTGCCATCAGTGGCCCGACTAGCGGGAGGTCTTCCTACGAGCAGTACTTC
>TRBJ1-6|many|TRBV28|TRBD1
CASSHGGTGDSPLHF
TGTGCCAGCAGCCACGGCGGGACAGGGGATTCACCCCTCCACTTT
>TRBJ1-1|many|TRBV5-1|TRBD1
CASSATGDEAFF
TGCGCCAGCAGCGCGACAGGGGATGAAGCTTTCTTT
>TRBJ2-2|many|TRBV28|TRBD2
CASSLGGVAAGTGELFF
TGTGCCAGCAGTTTAGGGGGGGTGGCCGCCGGGACCGGGGAGCTGTTTTTT
>TRBJ2-5|NA|TRBV7-9|NA
CASSSPHRVWETQYF
TGTGCCAGCAGCTCGCCCCACAGGGTTTGGGAGACCCAGTACTTC
>TRBJ2-1|few|TRBV7-3|NA
CASSPRPRYNEQFF
TGTGCCAGCAGCCCAAGACCCCGCTACAATGAGCAGTTCTTC
>TRBJ2-5|NA|TRBV6-2/TRBV6-3|TRBD2
CASIPTSGRAGETQYF
TGTGCCAGCATCCCTACTAGCGGGAGGGCCGGGGAGACCCAGTACTTC
>TRBJ2-3|few|TRBV6-1|TRBD2
CASSAGLAGAEDTQYF
TGTGCCAGCAGTGCTGGACTAGCGGGAGCTGAAGATACGCAGTATTTT
>TRBJ2-5|few|TRBV29-1|NA
CSVRLYQETQYF
TGCAGCGTTCGCCTGTACCAAGAGACCCAGTACTTC
>TRBJ2-3|NA|TRBV4-2|TRBD2
CASSQELTSGTHTQYF
TGTGCCAGCAGCCAAGAATTGACTAGCGGCACTCATACGCAGTATTTT
>TRBJ2-7|NA|TRBV10-3|TRBD2
CAISESGLANYEQYF
TGTGCCATCAGTGAGTCCGGACTAGCGAACTACGAGCAGTACTTC
>TRBJ1-5|NA|TRBV20-1|NA
CSARVSGRRNQPQHF
TGCAGTGCTAGAGTTTCAGGGCGCAGGAATCAGCCCCAGCATTTT
>TRBJ2-4|NA|TRBV7-2|NA
CASSLVEGDIQYF
TGTGCCAGCAGCTTAGTGGAGGGTGACATTCAGTACTTC
>TRBJ1-2|many|TRBV18|NA
CASSPSAEIYGYTF
TGTGCCAGCTCACCATCGGCAGAAATCTATGGCTACACCTTC
>TRBJ1-5|many|TRBV10-3|TRBD1
CAISEQGPIGNQPQHF
TGTGCCATCAGTGAACAGGGGCCGATAGGCAATCAGCCCCAGCATTTT
>TRBJ2-7|many|TRBV27|NA
CASSLRRLGYEQYF
TGTGCCAGCAGTTTAAGGAGACTAGGCTACGAGCAGTACTTC
>TRBJ1-4|few|TRBV12-3/TRBV12-4|NA
CASSFFTATNEKLFF
TGTGCCAGCAGTTTCTTTACCGCAACTAATGAAAAACTGTTTTTT
>TRBJ1-1|many|TRBV12-3/TRBV12-4|NA
CASSRTGGNTEAFF
TGTGCCAGCAGTCGGACTGGGGGGAACACTGAAGCTTTCTTT
>TRBJ1-1|many|TRBV7-9|NA
CASSLPPFDRNTEAFF
TGTGCCAGCAGCTTACCGCCGTTTGATCGGAACACTGAAGCTTTCTTT
>TRBJ2-1|NA|TRBV27|TRBD2
CASSLRAGAGLAGKHNEQFF
TGTGCCAGCAGTTTAAGGGCAGGGGCCGGACTAGCGGGGAAACACAATGAGCAGTTCTTC
>TRBJ2-3|many|TRBV20-1|NA
CSARDRVRGITDTQYF
TGCAGTGCTAGAGATCGGGTCCGTGGAATCACAGATACGCAGTATTTT
>TRBJ2-1|many|TRBV28|NA
CASSLSHEQFF
TGTGCCAGCAGTTTGAGCCATGAGCAGTTCTTC
>TRBJ1-5|many|TRBV6-1|TRBD1
CASSPTGARASNQPQHF
TGTGCCAGCAGTCCAACAGGGGCCAGGGCTAGCAATCAGCCCCAGCATTTT
>TRBJ2-7|many|TRBV28|NA
CASSSLQGYEQYF
TGTGCCAGCAGTTCACTACAGGGCTACGAGCAGTACTTC
>TRBJ2-7|many|TRBV20-1|NA
CSARVRPGQSYEQYF
TGCAGTGCTAGAGTCCGCCCGGGACAATCCTACGAGCAGTACTTC
>TRBJ2-7|few|TRBV2|NA
CASSEGDSGYEQYF
TGCGCCAGCAGTGAAGGTGACAGTGGCTACGAGCAGTACTTC
>TRBJ1-2|many|TRBV28|TRBD1
CASSLWTGGGGRNYGYTF
TGTGCCAGCAGTTTATGGACAGGGGGAGGTGGTCGGAACTATGGCTACACCTTC
>TRBJ2-1|few|TRBV3-1|NA
CASSSSWRGSSYNEQFF
TGTGCCAGCAGCTCTTCCTGGCGAGGGAGCTCCTACAATGAGCAGTTCTTC
>TRBJ2-1|many|TRBV20-1|TRBD2
CSQRAGGVLSSYNEQFF
TGCAGCCAAAGAGCGGGAGGGGTCCTAAGCTCCTACAATGAGCAGTTCTTC
>TRBJ2-1|many|TRBV20-1|TRBD2
CSAAGTSGRPDEQFF
TGCAGTGCTGCCGGGACTAGCGGGAGGCCCGATGAGCAGTTCTTC
>TRBJ1-1|NA|TRBV5-5|NA
CASMQQGWTTEAFF
TGCGCCAGCATGCAACAGGGTTGGACAACTGAAGCTTTCTTT
>TRBJ1-1|many|TRBV7-2|NA
CASSPSGSLTEAFF
TGTGCCAGCAGCCCCTCGGGCAGTCTCACTGAAGCTTTCTTT
>TRBJ2-5|NA|TRBV20-1|NA
CSAREGGGQETQYF
TGCAGTGCTAGAGAAGGGGGAGGCCAAGAGACCCAGTACTTC
>TRBJ1-5|many|TRBV2|NA
CASSADGNNQPQHF
TGTGCCAGCAGTGCGGATGGGAACAATCAGCCCCAGCATTTT
>TRBJ1-2|once|TRBV19|NA
CASSIQGGANYGYTF
TGTGCCAGTAGTATCCAAGGCGGAGCTAACTATGGCTACACCTTC
>TRBJ1-1|few|TRBV4-1|NA
CASSHLAPGFIGMNTEAFF
TGCGCCAGCAGCCACCTGGCCCCGGGCTTCATCGGAATGAACACTGAAGCTTTCTTT
>TRBJ2-3|NA|TRBV5-4|NA
CASIPGGARSTDTQYF
TGTGCCAGCATCCCCGGCGGAGCACGAAGCACAGATACGCAGTATTTT
>TRBJ1-5|many|TRBV12-3/TRBV12-4|NA
CASTIDRGAYQPQHF
TGTGCCAGCACGATAGACCGGGGAGCATACCAGCCCCAGCATTTT
>TRBJ1-1|few|TRBV27|NA
CASRNVQGLAFF
TGTGCCAGCAGAAACGTACAGGGACTGGCTTTCTTT
>TRBJ2-5|NA|TRBV6-5|TRBD2
CASSYYRDYANQETQYF
TGTGCCAGCAGTTACTACCGGGACTACGCGAATCAAGAGACCCAGTACTTC
>TRBJ2-1|many|TRBV20-1|NA
CSARKLDNEQFF
TGCAGTGCTAGGAAGCTGGACAATGAGCAGTTCTTC
>TRBJ2-7|NA|TRBV27|NA
CASSKSGEQHF
TGTGCCAGCAGCAAATCTGGCGAGCAGCACTTC
>TRBJ2-2|many|TRBV28|TRBD2
CASSRLAGVDTGELFF
TGTGCCAGCAGCCGACTAGCGGGGGTAGACACCGGGGAGCTGTTTTTT
>TRBJ2-7|NA|TRBV28|TRBD2
CASKLAGGPSYYEQYF
TGTGCCAGCAAGTTAGCGGGAGGGCCCTCTTACTACGAGCAGTACTTC
>TRBJ2-2|many|TRBV5-1|NA
CASSLTGANTGELFF
TGCGCCAGCAGCTTGACGGGCGCGAACACCGGGGAGCTGTTTTTT
>TRBJ2-3|many|TRBV6-1|NA
CASSELTDTQYF
TGTGCCAGCAGTGAATTAACAGATACGCAGTATTTT
>TRBJ1-2|many|TRBV28|NA
CASSPPRVYGYTF
TGTGCCAGCAGTCCCCCAAGGGTCTATGGCTACACCTTC
>TRBJ1-5|many|TRBV28|NA
CATTYSNQPQHF
TGTGCGACTACTTATAGCAATCAGCCCCAGCATTTT
>TRBJ1-4|NA|TRBV2|NA
CASSEALGEKLFF
TGTGCCAGCAGTGAAGCGCTAGGCGAAAAACTGTTTTTT
>TRBJ2-2|few|TRBV2|NA
CASTEGRGRGWELFF
TGTGCCAGTACTGAGGGCAGGGGAAGGGGCTGGGAGCTGTTTTTT
>TRBJ2-1|NA|TRBV2|NA
CASIQSSYNEQFF
TGTGCCAGCATACAGAGCTCCTACAATGAGCAGTTCTTC
>TRBJ2-7|NA|TRBV5-1|TRBD2
CASSLETSGNGEQYF
TGCGCCAGCAGCCTAGAAACTAGCGGGAACGGCGAGCAGTACTTC
>TRBJ1-1|many|TRBV12-3/TRBV12-4|TRBD1
CASSFPRTGANTEAFF
TGTGCCAGCAGTTTTCCCCGGACAGGGGCTAACACTGAAGCTTTCTTT